Detailed here is one TCR beta chain. Its target is unknown. Other DNA sequences of this sample code for an identical CDR3. The treatment: approximately 18 received Ad26.COV2.S at low or high dose, single or two shots; about 5 received placebo; per-sample allocation not given. At day 63 after the first vaccine or placebo injection, samples were drawn. Vaccine was an Ad26 vector expressing Wuhan-strain SARS-CoV-2 spike. The assay was immunoSEQ multiplex PCR, and TCRdb's table has in-frame clones only and misses some. The sample shows some 300,000 clones, 70% to 90% of them seen only once. The data originate from a study of Ad26.COV2.S vaccination and SARS-CoV-2 variants. As for the study in general: Into the muscle, Ad26.COV2.S was dosed once or twice, 56 days apart. Study results and limitations: Spike-specific CD8+ and CD4+ T cell responses reportedly showed substantial breadth after vaccination. Spike-specific TCR breadth was greater after Ad26.COV2.S than placebo.

The length of the CDR3 is 12 residues. Germline V lookup: CDR1 LGHDT, CDR2 YNNKEL (reference sequence). The V end lost 6 bases, the J end lost 7 bases, and 12 bases lay between the germline ends. The chain employs TRBV3-1 (or the pseudogene TRBV3-2) and TRBJ1-1, with D hard to call. The clonotype was recovered from a person aged 18 to 59 who received the Ad26.COV2.S COVID-19 vaccine or a placebo. The sample consisted of peripheral blood, taken in a trial of Ad26.COV2.S vaccine versus placebo. Here the CDR3 reads CASRGGTREAFF. The CDR3 DNA follows: TGTGCCAGCAGGGGTGGAACACGTGAAGCTTTCTTT.